Presented here are 9 T cell receptor beta chains from one specimen sequenced in a study of cytotoxic CD8 clonotypes in ibrutinib-treated CLL. Here immunoSEQ multiplex PCR was the method, and the copy in TCRdb shows in-frame clones only, minus some. There are approximately 340,000 clones in the sample; 67% occur only once, and under 8% lies in the top ten. The sample consisted of PBMCs, taken after 36 months of ibrutinib treatment. Receptor source: a human donor with chronic lymphocytic leukemia.

The gene calls are TRBV7-9 and TRBJ1-2; D gene unclear. V was shortened by 0 bases and J by 6 bases, with 11 bases between the two germline ends. The CDR3 has 14 residues. Germline CDR1 SEHNR, CDR2 FQNEAQ (reference sequence). The CDR3 region has the DNA TGTGCCAGCAGCTTAGCCGCAGTACCCAATGGCTACACCTTC. Translated: CASSLAAVPNGYTF.

This clone appeared a few times. The chain couples TRBV11-2 to TRBJ2-7, with D possibly matching TRBD1 (5 bases). V was shortened by 1 base and J by 2 bases, with 6 bases between the two germline ends. CDR3 length: 13 amino acids. CDR1 is SGHAT, CDR2 FQNNGV, per germline. The CDR3 DNA reads as TGTGCCAGCAGCTTAGGCAGGGCCTACGAGCAGTACTTC. This translates into CASSLGRAYEQYF.

J is TRBJ1-2 and V is TRBV13; a weak D match, TRBD1 (5 bases). Trimming pared 0 bases from V and 4 bases from J, leaving 12 bases between. Germline-derived CDR1 and CDR2 are PRHDT and FYEKMQ (reference sequence). The CDR3 contains 15 residues. CDR3 amino acids: CASSLGDRKPYGYTF. CDR3 coding DNA: TGTGCCAGCAGCTTAGGAGACAGAAAGCCCTATGGCTACACCTTC.

The chain carries TRBV7-8 and TRBJ2-7; TRBD2 aligns across 8 bases. The CDR3 runs to 16 residues. The germline CDR1 and CDR2 sequences are SGHVS and FQNEAQ. Losses at the gene ends were 5 bases for V and 2 bases for J; bases not matched to a gene: 11. The CDR3: CASSPETSVGTYEQYF. The CDR3 DNA is TGTGCCAGCAGCCCCGAGACTAGCGTAGGAACCTACGAGCAGTACTTC.

The rearrangement links TRBV11-3 to TRBJ2-2; D is unresolved. The CDR3 loop spans 12 amino acids. Trimming cost V 5 bases and J 6 bases, with 7 bases left between them. Per the germline V gene, CDR1 is SGHNT and CDR2 is YENEEA. For the CDR3, the DNA is TGTGCCAGCAGCCCCAATTCCGGGGAGCTGTTTTTT. It yields the protein CASSPNSGELFF. Combining the CDR3 with reference TRBV11-3 and TRBJ2-2 gives the whole variable domain EAGVVQSPRYKIIEKKQPVAFWCNPISGHNTLYWYLQNLGQGPELLIRYENEEAVDDSQLPKDRFSAERLKGVDSTLKIQPAELGDSAVYLCASSPNSGELFFGEGSRLTVL.

The chain joins TRBV25-1 to TRBJ2-5; a possible D gene is TRBD2 (6 bases). Trimming removed 8 bases at V and 5 bases at J, with 18 bases between. CDR1 and CDR2 from the germline V gene are MGHDK and SYGVNS. The CDR3 runs 14 residues. The CDR3 loop is CASGPSGEAETQYF. The CDR3 coding sequence is TGTGCCAGCGGTCCTTCGGGGGAGGCGGAGACCCAGTACTTC.

The V and J genes are TRBV2 and TRBJ1-5, with 8 bases identical to TRBD1. Trimming cost V 4 bases and J 6 bases; bases outside gene matches: 5. This CDR3 contains 14 residues. Germline-derived CDR1 and CDR2 are SNHLY and FYNNEI. The CDR3 DNA is TGTGCCAGCAGTGTATCAGGGGGCGGTCAGCCCCAGCATTTT. Translating gives CASSVSGGGQPQHF.

This clone was detected only a few times. The chain joins TRBV18 to TRBJ2-7, with 10 bases that match TRBD2. Per the germline V gene, CDR1 is KGHSH and CDR2 is LQKENI. This CDR3 region has 15 residues. The V segment lost 2 bases and the J segment 6 bases; nucleotides outside the gene matches: 7. The CDR3 DNA is TGTGCCAGCTCACCAGGTTGGCTAGCGGGAGCCGAGCAGTACTTC. It yields the protein CASSPGWLAGAEQYF.

V gene TRBV19 combines with J gene TRBJ1-2; maybe TRBD1 (6 bases). V was pared by 5 bases and J by 5 bases, with 12 bases between. There are 13 residues in the CDR3. CDR1 and CDR2 from the germline V gene are LNHDA and SQIVND (reference sequence). CDR3 sequence: CASSPQGQYGYTF. The CDR3 nucleotides are TGTGCCAGTAGTCCTCAGGGGCAGTATGGCTACACCTTC. The whole variable domain, remainder taken from reference TRBV19 and TRBJ1-2, is DGGITQSPKYLFRKEGQNVTLSCEQNLNHDAMYWYRQDPGQGLRLIYYSQIVNDFQKGDIAEGYSVSREKKESFPLTVTSAQKNPTAFYLCASSPQGQYGYTFGSGTRLTVV.